Shown below are 23 T cell receptor beta chains from a single sample sequenced in a study of blood T cell repertoires in COVID-19 (TCRdb year 2020). The library was generated by the immunoSEQ multiplex PCR assay. TCRdb holds this immuneACCESS table with in-frame rearrangements only. Some clones are missing; in checked studies, unresolved V genes explain under half, and the rest has no known cause. The sample includes 150,000 or so clones, with roughly 84% observed a single time. The top ten clonotypes cover 5% to 7% of the sample. Source material: PBMCs or T cells enriched from blood (not recorded which). These receptor sequences come from a woman aged 45-60 years who had been exposed to COVID-19.

Worth noting for this clone: An end of the junction does not agree with germline; a read error may underlie this. CDR3 in amino acids: CASRFLRTVNTEAFF. CDR3 coding DNA: TGTGCCAGCCGTTTTCTGAGGACAGTGAACACTGAAGCTTTCTTT. J is TRBJ1-1 and V is TRBV27, with D possibly TRBD1 on 6 matching bases. The germline V gene has CDR1 MNHEY and CDR2 SMNVEV (reference sequence). The CDR3 extends over 15 amino acids.

Only one count was recorded for this clone. V is TRBV5-1 and J is TRBJ1-2; D unresolved. CDR1 is SGHRS, CDR2 YFSETQ, per germline. The V end was cut by 4 bases, the J end by 2 bases, with 12 bases between. The CDR3 is made up of 14 amino acids. CDR3 DNA: TGCGCCAGCAGCCCGGACGGGGTAAACTATGGCTACACCTTC. Protein: CASSPDGVNYGYTF.

This rearrangement joins TRBV10-3 to TRBJ1-3; D might be TRBD1 (5 bases). V gave up 4 bases and J gave up 9 bases, with 10 bases separating them. Germline-derived CDR1 and CDR2 are ENHRY and SYGVKD. There are 12 residues in the CDR3. The CDR3 here is CAISVPQGTIYF. In nucleotides, the CDR3 is TGTGCCATCAGTGTCCCTCAGGGCACCATATATTTT.

The V call is TRBV9, the J call TRBJ2-1, with 7 bases matching TRBD2. There are 16 residues in the CDR3. Germline lookup yields CDR1 SGDLS and CDR2 YYNGEE. Trimming removed 0 bases from V and 6 bases from J; junction bases left unmatched: 9. The CDR3 loop reads CASSVGRGIGGNEQFF. The CDR3 nucleotides are TGTGCCAGCAGCGTAGGGCGGGGGATTGGAGGCAATGAGCAGTTCTTC.

The CDR3 spells CAWNDRLLGYTF. CDR3 coding DNA: TGTGCCTGGAACGACAGGCTTTTAGGCTACACCTTC. J is TRBJ1-2 and V is TRBV30; possible D gene TRBD1, 6 bases. The V gene's germline CDR1 is GTSNPN and CDR2 SVGIG (reference sequence). V dropped 4 bases and J dropped 8 bases, with 14 bases sitting between them. The CDR3 covers 12 residues.

The chain links TRBV9 to TRBJ1-1; D gene uncertain. Trimming took off 0 bases at V and 4 bases at J, with 10 bases between the two ends. This CDR3 comprises 14 residues. From germline, CDR1 is SGDLS and CDR2 YYNGEE. CDR3 coding DNA: TGTGCCAGCAGCGTAGAGGACCGGGGCACTGAAGCTTTCTTT. Protein: CASSVEDRGTEAFF.

J is TRBJ2-1 and V is TRBV25-1; 7 nucleotides match TRBD1. From germline, CDR1 is MGHDK and CDR2 SYGVNS. The CDR3 has 15 residues. J lost 9 bases, V lost 5 bases, and 13 bases had no gene match. The CDR3 here is CASSSTGEGLGEQFF. The CDR3 nucleotides are TGTGCCAGCAGTTCTACAGGGGAAGGGCTTGGTGAGCAGTTCTTC.

The J gene is TRBJ1-1, the V gene TRBV2, with 7 bases matching TRBD1. Per germline, CDR1 SNHLY and CDR2 FYNNEI. Trimming at V came to 9 bases and at J to 1 base, leaving 5 bases not matched to a gene. The CDR3 totals 13 residues. CDR3 sequence: CASRQGGNTEAFF. The CDR3 nucleotides are TGTGCCAGTAGGCAGGGGGGGAACACTGAAGCTTTCTTT.

This clone was counted a few times. This chain joins TRBV7-2 and TRBJ2-5; weak D call: TRBD2 (5 bases). V was clipped by 5 bases and J by 4 bases, with 20 bases between them. Looked up from germline, CDR1 is SGHTA and CDR2 is FQGNSA. The CDR3 is made up of 16 amino acids. CDR3 DNA: TGTGCCAGCAGCGAAAGATGGCGGGCCCCGGGAGAGACCCAGTACTTC. Translating it yields CASSERWRAPGETQYF.

This chain uses TRBV5-7 with TRBJ2-7; 9 positions match TRBD1. TRBV5-7 is noted as an ORF with a role that remains uncertain. V trimming: 4 bases; J trimming: 3 bases; junction bases outside the gene matches: 5. This CDR3 is 14 amino acids long. The CDR3 spells CASSPGQGNYEQYF. In DNA form, the CDR3 reads TGTGCCAGCAGCCCGGGACAGGGAAACTACGAGCAGTACTTC.

The rearrangement joins TRBV28 to TRBJ1-5; D unresolved. This CDR3 has 13 amino acids. Germline CDR1 MDHEN, CDR2 SYDVKM. V was shortened by 6 bases and J by 2 bases, with 8 bases between the two germline ends. CDR3 loop: CASSLSGNQPQHF. For the CDR3, the DNA is TGTGCCAGCAGCCTTTCGGGCAATCAGCCCCAGCATTTT.

V gene TRBV27 combines with J gene TRBJ2-1; 7 bases are a match to TRBD1. V was clipped by 6 bases and J by 6 bases; unmatched bases: 11. The length of the CDR3 is 15 residues. Looked up from germline, CDR1 is MNHEY and CDR2 is SMNVEV (reference sequence). The CDR3 reads CASRPRGPWFNEQFF. The CDR3 DNA follows: TGTGCCAGCAGACCGAGGGGGCCGTGGTTCAATGAGCAGTTCTTC.

J is TRBJ2-5 and V is TRBV2; 8 bases agree with TRBD1. This CDR3 contains 15 residues. Germline CDR1 and CDR2: SNHLY and FYNNEI. V shed 8 bases and J 5 bases; nucleotides not matched to a gene: 13. The CDR3 nucleotides read TGTGCCAGCGGCCAACCCGGGACAGGATCCGAGACCCAGTACTTC. Translation gives CASGQPGTGSETQYF.

The rearrangement joins TRBV20-1 to TRBJ1-2; TRBD1 matches 12 bases. The length of the CDR3 is 16 residues. Trimming cost V 3 bases and J 7 bases; bases outside gene matches: 12. CDR1 is DFQATT, CDR2 SNEGSKA, per germline (reference sequence). CDR3 DNA sequence: TGCAGTGCTAGTGGGGACAGGGGGCGTCATAGCGGTGGCTACACCTTC. Protein sequence: CSASGDRGRHSGGYTF.

J is TRBJ1-1 and V is TRBV12-5; no firm D call. Trimming took 5 bases from V and 1 from J, leaving 5 bases between them. In germline, CDR1 is LGHNT, CDR2 FRNRAP. The CDR3 loop spans 12 amino acids. This CDR3 reads CASGPGNTEAFF. CDR3 bases: TGTGCTAGTGGTCCCGGGAACACTGAAGCTTTCTTT.

The chain's CDR3 is CATSRASTGNSYEQYF. Here the CDR3 DNA reads TGTGCCACCAGCAGAGCTTCGACAGGGAACTCCTACGAGCAGTACTTC. J is TRBJ2-7 and V is TRBV15; TRBD1 matches 7 bases. The CDR3 consists of 16 residues. V gave up 1 base and J gave up 0 bases; unmatched junction bases: 6. Per germline, CDR1 LNHNV and CDR2 YYDKDF (reference sequence).

The chain recombines TRBV7-2 with TRBJ1-2; TRBD1 might be the D (5 bases). Trimming took 1 base from V and 5 from J, leaving 8 bases between them. CDR1 and CDR2 from the germline V gene are SGHTA and FQGNSA. The CDR3 has 13 residues. CDR3 amino acids: CASSLGGTYGYTF. The DNA of the CDR3 is TGTGCCAGCAGCTTAGGAGGGACTTATGGCTACACCTTC.

The rearrangement joins TRBV30 to TRBJ2-7, with D tentatively TRBD2 (7 bases). The CDR3 contains 14 residues. V dropped 5 bases and J dropped 2 bases, with 16 bases sitting between them. Germline V CDR1 and CDR2: GTSNPN, SVGIG (reference sequence). The CDR3 region has the DNA TGTGCCTGGGCAATAGGGGGGGTCGCCTACGAGCAGTACTTC. It is translated as CAWAIGGVAYEQYF.

The rearrangement uses TRBV7-9 and TRBJ2-1, with no clear D. The CDR3 is made up of 13 amino acids. Germline CDR1 reads SEHNR; CDR2 reads FQNEAQ (reference sequence). Trimming left V 5 bases short and J 4 bases short, with 9 bases between. The CDR3 coding sequence is TGTGCCAGCAGCCCCGACGGGTACAATGAGCAGTTCTTC. It translates to CASSPDGYNEQFF.

The genes are TRBV24-1 and TRBJ2-2; D is unresolved. This CDR3 has 13 amino acids. CDR1 is KGHDR and CDR2 is SFDVKD in the germline V gene. V was cut by 4 bases and J by 6 bases, with 8 bases left in between. For the CDR3, the DNA is TGTGCCACCAGTGACCTTGCGTCCGGGGAGCTGTTTTTT. Residues: CATSDLASGELFF.

The V and J genes are TRBV5-1 and TRBJ1-2; D ambiguous. This CDR3 region has 16 residues. The V gene's germline CDR1 is SGHRS and CDR2 YFSETQ. The germline V and J ends were trimmed by 4 bases and 6 bases, with 22 bases remaining between them. CDR3 residues: CASSPLLAGPGNGYTF. The CDR3 DNA sequence: TGCGCCAGCAGCCCCCTTCTGGCAGGCCCGGGGAATGGCTACACCTTC.

The chain employs TRBV12-3 or TRBV12-4 and TRBJ1-2; D is unclear. Trimming stripped 3 bases from V and 2 bases from J, with 7 bases between. The CDR3 covers 13 residues. The CDR3 coding sequence is TGTGCCAGCAGTTTTCGGGGAAACTATGGCTACACCTTC. Translation: CASSFRGNYGYTF.

This clone was counted a few times. The V call is TRBV11-3, the J call TRBJ2-3, with TRBD2 identical over 8 bases. This CDR3 region has 16 residues. Germline CDR1 reads SGHNT; CDR2 reads YENEEA. Trimming took 4 bases from V and 3 from J; bases not matched to a gene: 9. The CDR3 sequence: CASSSGKREWTDTQYF. Here the CDR3 DNA reads TGTGCCAGCAGCTCGGGAAAGCGGGAGTGGACAGATACGCAGTATTTT.